This TCR beta chain was profiled in a study of technical replicates of blood from several donors. Only in-frame clones appear in the TCRdb table, and some are missing; sequencing was by immunoSEQ multiplex PCR. This table has 55,000 to 80,000 clones, nearly 98% appearing once. Specimen: T cells isolated from PBMCs. The receptor was derived from a human donor in good health.

CDR3 sequence reads: CASSFSRFYGYTF. The CDR3 DNA sequence: TGTGCCAGCAGTTTCTCCAGGTTCTATGGCTACACCTTC. V gene TRBV27 combines with J gene TRBJ1-2; D is ambiguous. With 3 bases removed from V and 4 bases from J, the gap between germline ends came to 9 bases. CDR1 is MNHEY, CDR2 SMNVEV, per germline (reference sequence). The CDR3 runs 13 residues.